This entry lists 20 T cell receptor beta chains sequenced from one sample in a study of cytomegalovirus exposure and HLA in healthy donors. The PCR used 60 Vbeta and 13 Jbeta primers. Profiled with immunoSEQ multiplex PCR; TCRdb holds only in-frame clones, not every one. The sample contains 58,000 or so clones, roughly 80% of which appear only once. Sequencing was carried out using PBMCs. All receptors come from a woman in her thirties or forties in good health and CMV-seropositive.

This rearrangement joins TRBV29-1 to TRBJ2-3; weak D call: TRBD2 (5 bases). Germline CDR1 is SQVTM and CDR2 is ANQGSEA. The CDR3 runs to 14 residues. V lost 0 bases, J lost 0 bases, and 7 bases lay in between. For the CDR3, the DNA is TGCAGCGTTGAAGATGAGCGGAGCACAGATACGCAGTATTTT. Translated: CSVEDERSTDTQYF.

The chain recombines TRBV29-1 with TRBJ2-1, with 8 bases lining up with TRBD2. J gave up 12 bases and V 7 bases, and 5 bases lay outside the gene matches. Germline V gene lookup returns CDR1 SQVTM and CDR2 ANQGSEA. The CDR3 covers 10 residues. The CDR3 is CSAFSGGQFF. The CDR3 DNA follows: TGCAGCGCTTTCAGCGGGGGGCAGTTCTTC.

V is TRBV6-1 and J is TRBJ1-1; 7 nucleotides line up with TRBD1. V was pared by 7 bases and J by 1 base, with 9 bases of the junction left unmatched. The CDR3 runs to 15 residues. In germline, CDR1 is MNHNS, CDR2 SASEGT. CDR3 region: CASIQGGTTNTEAFF. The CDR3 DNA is TGTGCCAGCATTCAGGGGGGTACGACGAACACTGAAGCTTTCTTT.

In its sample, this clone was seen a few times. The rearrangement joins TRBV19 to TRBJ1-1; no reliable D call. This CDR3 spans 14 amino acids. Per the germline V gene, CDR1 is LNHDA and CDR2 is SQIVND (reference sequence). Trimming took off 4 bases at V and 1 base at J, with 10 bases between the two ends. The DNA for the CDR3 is TGTGCCAGTAGTACCTCCGGCGGGAACACTGAAGCTTTCTTT. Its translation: CASSTSGGNTEAFF.

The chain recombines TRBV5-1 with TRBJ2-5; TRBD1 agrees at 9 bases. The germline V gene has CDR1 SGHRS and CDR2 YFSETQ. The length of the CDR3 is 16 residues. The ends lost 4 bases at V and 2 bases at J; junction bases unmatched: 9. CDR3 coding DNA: TGCGCCAGCAGCCCGGACAGGGGATGGGGTCAAGAGACCCAGTACTTC. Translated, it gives CASSPDRGWGQETQYF.

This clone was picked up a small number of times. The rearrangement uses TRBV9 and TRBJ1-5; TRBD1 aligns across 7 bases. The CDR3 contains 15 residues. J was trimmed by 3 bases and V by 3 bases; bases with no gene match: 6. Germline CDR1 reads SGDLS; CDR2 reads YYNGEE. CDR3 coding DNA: TGTGCCAGCAGCGAAGGGACAGATTACAATCAGCCCCAGCATTTT. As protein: CASSEGTDYNQPQHF.

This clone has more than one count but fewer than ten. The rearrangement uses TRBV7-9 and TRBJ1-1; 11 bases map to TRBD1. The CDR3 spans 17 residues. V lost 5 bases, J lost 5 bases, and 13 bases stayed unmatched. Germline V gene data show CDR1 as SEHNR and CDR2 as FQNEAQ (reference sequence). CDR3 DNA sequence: TGTGCCAGCAGCGTCGGGGGGGGACAGGGGGGCAGAACTGAAGCTTTCTTT. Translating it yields CASSVGGGQGGRTEAFF.

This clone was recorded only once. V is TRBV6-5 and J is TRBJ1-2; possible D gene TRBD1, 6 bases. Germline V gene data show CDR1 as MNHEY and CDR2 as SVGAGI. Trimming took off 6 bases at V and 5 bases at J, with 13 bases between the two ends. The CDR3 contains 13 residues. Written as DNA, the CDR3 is TGTGCCAGCAGGGGGGACATCGGTTATGGCTACACCTTC. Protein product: CASRGDIGYGYTF.

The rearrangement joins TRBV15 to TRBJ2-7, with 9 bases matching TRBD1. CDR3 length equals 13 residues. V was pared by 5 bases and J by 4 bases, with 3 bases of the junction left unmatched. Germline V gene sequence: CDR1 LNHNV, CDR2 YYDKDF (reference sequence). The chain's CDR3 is CATSGTGSYEQYF. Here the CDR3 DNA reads TGTGCCACCAGCGGGACAGGGTCTTACGAGCAGTACTTC.

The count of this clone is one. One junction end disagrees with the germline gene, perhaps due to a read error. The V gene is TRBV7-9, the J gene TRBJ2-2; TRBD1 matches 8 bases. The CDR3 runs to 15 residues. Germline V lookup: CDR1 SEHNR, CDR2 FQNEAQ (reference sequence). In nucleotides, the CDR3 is TGTTCCAGCAGCACCCAAAAGGACAGGGCCGGGGAGCTGTTTTTT. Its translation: CSSSTQKDRAGELFF.

The CDR3 region is CAISESAGIDEQYF. The CDR3 DNA follows: TGTGCCATCAGTGAGTCGGCAGGGATAGACGAGCAGTACTTC. The chain has TRBV10-3 and TRBJ2-7, with D perhaps matching TRBD1 (5 bases). Germline lookup yields CDR1 ENHRY and CDR2 SYGVKD. Trimming cost V 0 bases and J 5 bases, with 11 bases left between them. This CDR3 has 14 amino acids.

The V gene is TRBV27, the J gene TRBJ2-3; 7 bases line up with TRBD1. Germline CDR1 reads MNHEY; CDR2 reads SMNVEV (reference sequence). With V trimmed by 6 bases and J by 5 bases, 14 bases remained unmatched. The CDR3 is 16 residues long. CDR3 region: CASSTITGVSGDTQYF. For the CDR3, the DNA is TGTGCCAGCAGCACGATAACAGGGGTTTCGGGAGATACGCAGTATTTT.

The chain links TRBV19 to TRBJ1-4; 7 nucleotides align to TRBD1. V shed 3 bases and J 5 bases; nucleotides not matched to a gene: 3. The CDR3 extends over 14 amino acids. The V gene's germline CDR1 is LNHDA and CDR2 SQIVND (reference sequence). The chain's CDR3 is CASSITTGNEKLFF. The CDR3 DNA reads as TGTGCCAGTAGTATTACGACAGGGAATGAAAAACTGTTTTTT.

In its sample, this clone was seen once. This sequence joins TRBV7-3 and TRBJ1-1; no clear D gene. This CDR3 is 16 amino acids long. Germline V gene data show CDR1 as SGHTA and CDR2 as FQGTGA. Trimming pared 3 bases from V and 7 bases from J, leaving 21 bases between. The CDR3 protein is CASSFSMRSAGIEAFF. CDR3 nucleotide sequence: TGTGCCAGCAGCTTTTCCATGAGGTCCGCCGGGATTGAAGCTTTCTTT.

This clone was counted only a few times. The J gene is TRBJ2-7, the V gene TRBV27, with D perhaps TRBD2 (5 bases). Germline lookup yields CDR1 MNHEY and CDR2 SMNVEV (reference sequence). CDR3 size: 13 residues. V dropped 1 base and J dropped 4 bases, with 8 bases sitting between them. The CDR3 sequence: CASSLWSGYEQYF. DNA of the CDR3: TGTGCCAGCAGTTTATGGTCGGGGTACGAGCAGTACTTC.

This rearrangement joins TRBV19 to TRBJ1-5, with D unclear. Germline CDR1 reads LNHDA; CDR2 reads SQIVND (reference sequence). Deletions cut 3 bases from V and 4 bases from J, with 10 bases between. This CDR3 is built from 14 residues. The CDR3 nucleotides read TGTGCCAGTAGTATCGACCAGGTGAATCAGCCCCAGCATTTT. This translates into CASSIDQVNQPQHF.

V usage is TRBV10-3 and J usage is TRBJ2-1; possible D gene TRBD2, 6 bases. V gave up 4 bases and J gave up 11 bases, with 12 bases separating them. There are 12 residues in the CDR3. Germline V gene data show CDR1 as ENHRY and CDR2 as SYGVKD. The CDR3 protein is CAISGGETKQFF. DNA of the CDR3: TGTGCCATCAGTGGGGGGGAAACCAAGCAGTTCTTC.

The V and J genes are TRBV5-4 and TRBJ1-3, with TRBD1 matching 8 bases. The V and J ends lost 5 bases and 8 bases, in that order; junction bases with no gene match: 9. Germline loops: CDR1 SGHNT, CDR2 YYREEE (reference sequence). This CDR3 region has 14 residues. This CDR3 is CASRTQGARDTIYF. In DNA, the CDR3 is TGTGCCAGCAGGACTCAGGGGGCTAGAGACACCATATATTTT.

The CDR3 sequence is CASSLGGQGWQPQHF. The CDR3 nucleotides read TGTGCCAGCAGTTTAGGTGGGCAGGGGTGGCAGCCCCAGCATTTT. This chain uses TRBV27 with TRBJ1-5; D perhaps matches TRBD1 (6 bases). Trimming pared 2 bases from V and 7 bases from J, leaving 15 bases between. The CDR3 is made up of 15 amino acids. Germline V CDR1 and CDR2: MNHEY, SMNVEV (reference sequence).

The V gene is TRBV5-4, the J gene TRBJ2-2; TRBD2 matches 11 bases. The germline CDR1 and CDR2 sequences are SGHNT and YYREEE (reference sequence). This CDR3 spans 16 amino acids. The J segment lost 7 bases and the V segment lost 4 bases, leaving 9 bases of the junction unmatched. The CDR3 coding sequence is TGTGCCAGCAGCCCGGGACTAGCGGCTTCGGTCGGGGAGCTGTTTTTT. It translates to CASSPGLAASVGELFF.